This TCR beta chain derives from a study of metastatic and nonmetastatic thyroid tumors. Points from the study as a whole: Benign nodules were reported to have significantly lower TCR beta diversity than malignant thyroid tumors, in blood and tumor.

There were no patients who had received any treatment before thyroid surgery. MiXCR was used by TCRdb to re-call the PCR reads. In the table there are around 4,300 clones, around 30% of which are singletons. In the case of this clone: Its antigen is unknown.

V dropped 6 bases and J dropped 0; count of bases not matched to a gene: 14. Germline loops: CDR1 MNHEY, CDR2 SVGEGT. This CDR3 is 19 amino acids long. The TCR originated in a male donor with papillary thyroid cancer or a benign thyroid nodule (not recorded which). Some clones in this sample may be carry-over from other donors' samples. V and J are TRBV6-2 or TRBV6-3 and TRBJ1-6; the match to TRBD1 covers 7 bases. Sequencing used adjacent normal tissue. The CDR3 sequence: CASRSSWDRPSSYNSPLHF. CDR3 DNA sequence: TGTGCCAGCAGAAGCTCCTGGGACAGACCGAGCTCCTATAATTCACCCCTCCACTTT.